The TCR beta chain described here comes from a study of tumor-infiltrating lymphocytes in primary liver carcinoma. Regarding this clonotype: An end of the junction differs from the germline gene, which may be a read error.

This CDR3 has 12 amino acids. The germline V gene has CDR1 SGHNT and CDR2 YYREEE (reference sequence). Co-extraction yielded RNA and DNA from around 20-30 mg of unsorted bulk tissue. Primary liver carcinoma, confirmed by histopathology, was surgically resected. Patients in the cohort were treatment-naive and living with chronic HBV infection. Starting material of roughly 550 ng total RNA yielded TCR beta cDNA via a constant-region primer. For TCR beta, libraries were produced by three nested multiplex PCR rounds using slightly modified ARM-PCR. With TRBV1-TRBV30 forward primers and a C-beta reverse primer, the first two PCR rounds were run for 10 cycles each. MiXCR was run by TCRdb on the multiplex PCR reads, yielding one entry per CDR3 protein. Of 45,000 to 65,000 distinct CDR3 sequences in the sample, 70% to 80% are singletons; the top ten hold less than 25%.

The sequence came from a man in his forties or fifties with primary liver carcinoma and hepatitis B virus infection. This rearrangement joins TRBV5-4 to TRBJ2-5; the D gene is possibly TRBD1 (5 bases). The sequenced material came from liver tumor tissue from sampling region 5. Subset meaning: tumor region T5, tumor centre. This CDR3 reads CTSSRDQGTQYF. For the CDR3, the DNA is TGTACCAGCAGCAGGGATCAAGGGACCCAGTACTTC.